These 27 T cell receptor beta chains came from one sample sequenced in a study of blood T cell repertoires in COVID-19. The data were produced by immunoSEQ multiplex PCR, yet TCRdb's version contains in-frame clones alone and is incomplete. The table shows 90,000 to 150,000 clones, with approximately 80% occurring only once. Sequencing was performed on peripheral blood. Receptors originate from a human donor in a cohort sampled during active COVID-19.

The chain joins TRBV30 to TRBJ1-5, with TRBD1 matching 7 bases. Germline V CDR1 and CDR2: GTSNPN, SVGIG (reference sequence). This CDR3 spans 14 amino acids. V gave up 2 bases and J gave up 7 bases; unmatched junction bases: 8. The CDR3 coding sequence is TGTGCCTGGAGTCGTTACAGGGGAGGACAGCCCCAGCATTTT. Its translation is CAWSRYRGGQPQHF.

This clone was counted between two and nine times. J is TRBJ1-2 and V is TRBV23-1; D uncertain. TRBV23-1 is an ORF, with its function uncertain. The germline V and J ends were trimmed by 1 base and 3 bases, with 12 bases remaining between them. This CDR3 is 15 amino acids long. CDR3 nucleotides: TGCGCCAGCAGTCAATATTCGCAGGTGGACTATGGCTACACCTTC. Protein product: CASSQYSQVDYGYTF.

The rearrangement uses TRBV27 and TRBJ1-2; tentative D call: TRBD1 (6 bases). The V end was cut by 6 bases, the J end by 3 bases, with 11 bases between. Germline loops: CDR1 MNHEY, CDR2 SMNVEV (reference sequence). The CDR3 runs to 13 residues. CDR3 protein: CASSLQGDYGYTF. The CDR3 DNA follows: TGTGCCAGCAGCCTACAGGGTGACTATGGCTACACCTTC.

This clone came up a few times. The chain is built from TRBV6-6 and TRBJ2-1; 9 nucleotides line up with TRBD1. The CDR3 is 15 residues long. Germline-derived CDR1 and CDR2 are MNHNY and SVGAGI (reference sequence). The junction had 10 bases not matched to a gene; V was cut back by 6 bases and J by 7 bases. Here the CDR3 reads CASSSTGGAGNEQFF. DNA of the CDR3: TGTGCCAGCAGCAGTACAGGGGGCGCCGGTAATGAGCAGTTCTTC.

This chain uses TRBV3-1 (or the pseudogene TRBV3-2) with TRBJ2-7, with 10 bases that match TRBD2. The CDR3 covers 17 residues. Germline lookup yields CDR1 LGHDT and CDR2 YNNKEL (reference sequence). V gave up 4 bases and J gave up 6 bases; unmatched junction bases: 15. DNA for the CDR3: TGTGCCAGCAGCCGGTTCGGGAGCGGGAGGGCGCCGAGCGAGCAGTACTTC. Its protein product is CASSRFGSGRAPSEQYF.

This clone was recorded once. The chain couples TRBV28 to TRBJ2-1; a possible D gene is TRBD1 (6 bases). Germline V gene sequence: CDR1 MDHEN, CDR2 SYDVKM. The CDR3 consists of 13 residues. V lost 8 bases, J lost 8 bases, and 16 bases lay in between. DNA for the CDR3: TGTGCCAGCGGGATAGGACAGTTCGATGAGCAGTTCTTC. This encodes CASGIGQFDEQFF.

The J gene is TRBJ2-5, the V gene TRBV7-2; tentatively, D is TRBD2 (6 bases). Between the trimmed V and J ends, which lost 7 bases and 1 base, there was a span of 16 bases. Looked up from germline, CDR1 is SGHTA and CDR2 is FQGNSA. There are 15 residues in the CDR3. The CDR3 sequence is CASTPTSRFQETQYF. The CDR3 bases are TGTGCCAGCACCCCGACTAGTCGGTTCCAAGAGACCCAGTACTTC. Supplemented by reference TRBV7-2 and TRBJ2-5, the full variable domain reads GAGVSQSPSNKVTEKGKDVELRCDPISGHTALYWYRQSLGQGLEFLIYFQGNSAPDKSGLPSDRFSAERTGGSVSTLTIQRTQQEDSAVYLCASTPTSRFQETQYFGPGTRLLVL.

The chain carries TRBV19 and TRBJ1-5, with 11 bases that match TRBD1. This CDR3 is built from 16 residues. Germline lookup yields CDR1 LNHDA and CDR2 SQIVND (reference sequence). V shed 4 bases and J 5 bases; nucleotides not matched to a gene: 7. The CDR3: CASSRAGTGGYQPQHF. In DNA form, the CDR3 reads TGTGCCAGTAGTAGAGCCGGGACAGGGGGTTATCAGCCCCAGCATTTT.

V usage is TRBV7-6 and J usage is TRBJ2-4; TRBD1 might be the D (6 bases). The germline CDR1 and CDR2 sequences are SGHVS and FNYEAQ. The CDR3 runs 15 residues. V was cut by 4 bases and J by 0 bases, with 10 bases left in between. The CDR3 reads CASSSDRLAKNIQYF. CDR3 nucleotide sequence: TGTGCCAGCAGCTCGGACAGACTAGCCAAAAACATTCAGTACTTC.

This chain uses TRBV30 with TRBJ2-5; TRBD1 matches 9 bases. This CDR3 has 16 residues. Germline V gene data show CDR1 as GTSNPN and CDR2 as SVGIG (reference sequence). The V segment lost 1 base and the J segment 4 bases; nucleotides outside the gene matches: 10. CDR3 in DNA: TGTGCCTGGAGTGCACGCAGGGGACAGGGAATAGAGACCCAGTACTTC. It codes for CAWSARRGQGIETQYF.

The chain is built from TRBV5-6 and TRBJ1-3; no firm D call. Trimming removed 4 bases at V and 2 bases at J, with 16 bases between. This CDR3 region has 16 residues. CDR1 is SGHDT, CDR2 YYEEEE, per germline. The CDR3 DNA follows: TGTGCCAGCAGCCGCTTGCGAGGCGCTCCTGGAAACACCATATATTTT. Residues: CASSRLRGAPGNTIYF. The full variable domain, in which reference TRBV5-6 and TRBJ1-3 provide the parts outside the CDR3, is DAGVTQSPTHLIKTRGQQVTLRCSPKSGHDTVSWYQQALGQGPQFIFQYYEEEERQRGNFPDRFSGHQFPNYSSELNVNALLLGDSALYLCASSRLRGAPGNTIYFGEGSWLTVV.

The rearrangement joins TRBV5-1 to TRBJ2-5; 12 bases align to TRBD2. The germline V gene has CDR1 SGHRS and CDR2 YFSETQ. The CDR3 is made up of 16 amino acids. Germline trimming cut 0 bases from V and 1 base from J; bases unmatched to any gene: 1. The CDR3 reads CASSLGTSGAQETQYF. In DNA, the CDR3 is TGCGCCAGCAGCTTGGGGACTAGCGGGGCCCAAGAGACCCAGTACTTC.

V is TRBV4-3 and J is TRBJ1-1; D remains unclear. V was cut by 4 bases and J by 1 base, with 7 bases left in between. The CDR3 loop spans 13 amino acids. Germline-derived CDR1 and CDR2 are LGHNA and YSLEER. The CDR3 DNA reads TGCGCCAGCAGCCTGGGCCCGAACACTGAAGCTTTCTTT. Translating it yields CASSLGPNTEAFF.

The chain has TRBV6-5 and TRBJ1-1; TRBD1 aligns across 7 bases. With 5 bases clipped from V and 5 bases from J, the junction kept 8 bases outside the gene matches. Germline V CDR1 and CDR2: MNHEY, SVGAGI. The CDR3 is 14 amino acids. CDR3 amino acids: CASSIDREVTEAFF. CDR3 coding DNA: TGTGCCAGCAGTATAGACAGGGAGGTTACTGAAGCTTTCTTT.

This clone was found once. This chain uses TRBV3-1 (or the pseudogene TRBV3-2) with TRBJ2-2; maybe TRBD1 (6 bases). V was shortened by 5 bases and J by 6 bases, with 28 bases between the two germline ends. Germline V gene lookup returns CDR1 LGHDT and CDR2 YNNKEL (reference sequence). The CDR3 totals 19 residues. The CDR3: CASSEIGGRQGPGAGELFF. Here the CDR3 DNA reads TGTGCCAGCAGCGAGATAGGGGGTAGGCAAGGGCCTGGAGCCGGGGAGCTGTTTTTT.

The chain couples TRBV10-3 to TRBJ1-2; 8 nucleotides match TRBD1. From germline, CDR1 is ENHRY and CDR2 SYGVKD. The trim removed 2 bases at V and 7 bases at J, leaving 3 bases unmatched. The CDR3 loop spans 13 amino acids. In nucleotides, the CDR3 is TGTGCCATCAGTGAGCCAGGACAGGGTGGCTACACCTTC. Amino acids: CAISEPGQGGYTF.

This clone is medium-sized (0.01 to 0.1%) by share. The V and J genes are TRBV29-1 and TRBJ2-2; 7 bases align to TRBD2. CDR1 and CDR2 (germline): SQVTM, ANQGSEA. Losses at the gene ends were 5 bases for V and 7 bases for J; bases not matched to a gene: 7. The CDR3 loop spans 13 amino acids. CDR3: CSVTPGGIGELFF. The CDR3 bases are TGCAGCGTTACACCCGGGGGGATCGGGGAGCTGTTTTTT.

This rearrangement joins TRBV19 to TRBJ2-4; 9 bases are shared with TRBD1. Germline V lookup: CDR1 LNHDA, CDR2 SQIVND (reference sequence). The CDR3 has 14 amino acids. With V trimmed by 3 bases and J by 7 bases, 4 bases remained unmatched. The DNA for the CDR3 is TGTGCCAGTAGTATCGGGACAGGGTTGAACATTCAGTACTTC. Encoded protein: CASSIGTGLNIQYF.

J is TRBJ2-3 and V is TRBV11-2, with a weak D call TRBD1 (7 bases). The CDR3 covers 15 residues. Looked up from germline, CDR1 is SGHAT and CDR2 is FQNNGV. Between the trimmed V and J ends, which lost 1 base and 4 bases, there was a span of 12 bases. In DNA form, the CDR3 reads TGTGCCAGCAGCTTAGGTGGAGGGGGCCCAGATACGCAGTATTTT. Protein product: CASSLGGGGPDTQYF.

This clone showed up just a few times. The chain joins TRBV5-5 to TRBJ2-3; D is perhaps TRBD2 (6 bases). Germline-derived CDR1 and CDR2 are SGHKS and YYEKEE (reference sequence). CDR3 length: 16 amino acids. V lost 3 bases and J lost 0, with 14 bases in between. In nucleotides, the CDR3 is TGTGCCAGCAGCTCAAGGAGGGTTACTAGCACAGATACGCAGTATTTT. Protein sequence: CASSSRRVTSTDTQYF.

The chain employs TRBV6-1 and TRBJ1-1, with D tentatively TRBD1 (6 bases). From germline, CDR1 is MNHNS and CDR2 SASEGT. Trimming took off 3 bases at V and 7 bases at J, with 9 bases between the two ends. The CDR3 spans 12 residues. The CDR3 DNA reads TGTGCCAGCAGTGACAGGGGCAGTGAAGCTTTCTTT. Its protein product is CASSDRGSEAFF.

This sequence joins TRBV6-2 or TRBV6-3 and TRBJ2-7; 16 nucleotides line up with TRBD2. CDR1 is MNHEY and CDR2 is SVGEGT in the germline V gene. V lost 5 bases and J lost 4; bases outside the gene matches: 14. This CDR3 comprises 19 residues. The CDR3 coding sequence is TGTGCCAGCAGTGCCTCCGGGACTAGCGGGAGGGGGCGGAGGTACGAGCAGTACTTC. Encoded protein: CASSASGTSGRGRRYEQYF.

The chain has TRBV4-3 and TRBJ1-3; perhaps TRBD1 as D (6 bases). Trimming removed 0 bases from V and 6 bases from J, with 12 bases in between. The germline gives CDR1 LGHNA, CDR2 YSLEER. The CDR3 is made up of 15 amino acids. In nucleotides, the CDR3 is TGCGCCAGCAGCCAAGATTCGGCAGGGGCAAACACCATATATTTT. It specifies CASSQDSAGANTIYF.

The chain is built from TRBV12-3 or TRBV12-4 and TRBJ1-1; possibly TRBD1 for D (6 bases). The CDR3 is 12 residues long. Deletions cut 10 bases from V and 0 bases from J, with 9 bases between. CDR3 nucleotide sequence: TGTGCCACAGGACAGTTGAACACTGAAGCTTTCTTT. Translation gives CATGQLNTEAFF.

The genes are TRBV5-5 and TRBJ2-7, with 9 bases that match TRBD2. In germline, CDR1 is SGHKS, CDR2 YYEKEE (reference sequence). This CDR3 comprises 14 residues. V dropped 4 bases and J dropped 2; count of bases not matched to a gene: 4. The CDR3: CASSLAGLTYEQYF. CDR3 in DNA: TGTGCCAGCAGCCTAGCGGGGCTCACCTACGAGCAGTACTTC.

This clone was seen just once. CDR3 DNA: TGTGCCAGCAGCTCCCGGACTAGCGGGCCCATGGATGAGCAGTTCTTC. Its protein product is CASSSRTSGPMDEQFF. The chain is built from TRBV13 and TRBJ2-1; 11 bases line up with TRBD2. This CDR3 spans 16 amino acids. With V trimmed by 4 bases and J by 8 bases, 10 bases remained unmatched. CDR1 and CDR2 (germline): PRHDT, FYEKMQ (reference sequence).

With respect to this clone: The sample has other DNA sequences that encode this CDR3 too. The chain carries TRBV19 and TRBJ1-1, with D unresolved. V gave up 3 bases and J gave up 0 bases, with 8 bases separating them. This CDR3 is 14 amino acids long. The germline V gene has CDR1 LNHDA and CDR2 SQIVND (reference sequence). CDR3 residues: CASSIAGMNTEAFF. CDR3 in DNA: TGTGCCAGTAGTATCGCAGGCATGAACACTGAAGCTTTCTTT.